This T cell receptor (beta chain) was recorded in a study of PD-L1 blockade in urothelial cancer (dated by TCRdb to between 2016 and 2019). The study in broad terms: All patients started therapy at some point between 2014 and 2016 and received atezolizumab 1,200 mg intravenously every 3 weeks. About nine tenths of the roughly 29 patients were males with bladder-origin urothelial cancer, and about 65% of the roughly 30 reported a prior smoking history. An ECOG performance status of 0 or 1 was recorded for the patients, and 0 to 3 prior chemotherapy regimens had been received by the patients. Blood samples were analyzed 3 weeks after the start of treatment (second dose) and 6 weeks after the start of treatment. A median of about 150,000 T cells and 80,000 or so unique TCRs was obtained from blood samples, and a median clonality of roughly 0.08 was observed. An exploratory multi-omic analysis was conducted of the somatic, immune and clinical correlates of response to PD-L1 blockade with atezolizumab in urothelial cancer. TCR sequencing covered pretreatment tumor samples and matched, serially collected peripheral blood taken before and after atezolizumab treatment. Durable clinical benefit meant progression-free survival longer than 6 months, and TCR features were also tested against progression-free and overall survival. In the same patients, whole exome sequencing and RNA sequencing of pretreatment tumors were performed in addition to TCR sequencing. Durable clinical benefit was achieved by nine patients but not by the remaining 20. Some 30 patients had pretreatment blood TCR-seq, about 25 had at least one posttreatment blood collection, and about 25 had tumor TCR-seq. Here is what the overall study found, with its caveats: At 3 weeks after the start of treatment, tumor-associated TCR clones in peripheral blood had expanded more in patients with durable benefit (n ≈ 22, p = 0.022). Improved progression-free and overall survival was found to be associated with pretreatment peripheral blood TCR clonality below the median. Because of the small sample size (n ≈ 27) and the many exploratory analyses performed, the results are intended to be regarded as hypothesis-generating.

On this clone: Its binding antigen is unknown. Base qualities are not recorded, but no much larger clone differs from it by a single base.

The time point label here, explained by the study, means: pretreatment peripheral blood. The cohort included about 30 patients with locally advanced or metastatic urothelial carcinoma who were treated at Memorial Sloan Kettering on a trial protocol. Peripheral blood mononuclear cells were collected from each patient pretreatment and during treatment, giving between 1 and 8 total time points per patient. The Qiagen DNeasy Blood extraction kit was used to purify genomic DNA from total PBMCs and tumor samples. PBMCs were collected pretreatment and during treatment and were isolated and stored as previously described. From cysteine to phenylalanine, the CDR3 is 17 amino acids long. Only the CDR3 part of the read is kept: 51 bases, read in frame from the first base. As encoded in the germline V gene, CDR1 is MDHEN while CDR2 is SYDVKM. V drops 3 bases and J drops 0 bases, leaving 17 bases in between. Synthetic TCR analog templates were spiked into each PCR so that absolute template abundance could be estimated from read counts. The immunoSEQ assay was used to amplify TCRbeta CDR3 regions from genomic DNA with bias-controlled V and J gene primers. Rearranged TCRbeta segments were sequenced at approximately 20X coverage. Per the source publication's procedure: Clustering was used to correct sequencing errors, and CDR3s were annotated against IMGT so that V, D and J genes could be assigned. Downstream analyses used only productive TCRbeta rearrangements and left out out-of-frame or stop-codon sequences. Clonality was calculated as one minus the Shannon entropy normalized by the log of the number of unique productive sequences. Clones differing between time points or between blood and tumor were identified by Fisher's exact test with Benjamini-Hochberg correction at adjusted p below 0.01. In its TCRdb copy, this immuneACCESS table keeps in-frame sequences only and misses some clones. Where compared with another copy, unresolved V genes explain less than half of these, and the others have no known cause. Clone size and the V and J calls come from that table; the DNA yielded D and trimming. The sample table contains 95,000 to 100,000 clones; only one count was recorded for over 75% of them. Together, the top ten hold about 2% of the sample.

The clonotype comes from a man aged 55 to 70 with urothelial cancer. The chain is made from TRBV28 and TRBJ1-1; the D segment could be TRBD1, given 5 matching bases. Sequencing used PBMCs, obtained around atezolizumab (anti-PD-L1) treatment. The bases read TGTGCCAGCAGTTTTCCTGAAAGTGGACAAATGAACACTGAAGCTTTCTTT. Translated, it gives CASSFPESGQMNTEAFF.